This entry lists 31 T cell receptor beta chains sequenced from one sample in a study of shared clonotypes between healthy human individuals. CD45RO-negative CD8 cells positively selected for CCR7 made up the naive population, which excluded terminally differentiated effector memory CD45RA+ cells. Data came from immunoSEQ multiplex PCR; TCRdb stores just in-frame clones and leaves some out. The sample yields about 2 million clones, roughly 95% seen once. Sequenced: naive CD8+ T cells sorted from blood. These receptors were collected from a man aged 18-30 years in good health.

This sequence joins TRBV11-2 and TRBJ1-1; D might be TRBD1 (5 bases). CDR1 and CDR2 from the germline V gene are SGHAT and FQNNGV. With 6 bases removed from V and 0 bases from J, the gap between germline ends came to 11 bases. This CDR3 is 14 amino acids long. The CDR3: CASSSRGMNTEAFF. The CDR3 nucleotides are TGTGCCAGCAGTTCAAGGGGCATGAACACTGAAGCTTTCTTT.

CDR3 nucleotide sequence: TGTGCCAGCAAGCAGGGGGCGCGTGATACGCAGTATTTT. This codes for CASKQGARDTQYF. The V gene is TRBV6-6, the J gene TRBJ2-3; 8 bases are a match to TRBD1. Germline lookup yields CDR1 MNHNY and CDR2 SVGAGI (reference sequence). Trimming removed 7 bases from V and 6 bases from J; junction bases left unmatched: 6. There are 13 residues in the CDR3.

The chain employs TRBV27 and TRBJ1-4, with 7 bases aligning to TRBD1. J was trimmed by 8 bases and V by 2 bases; bases with no gene match: 11. The germline V gene encodes CDR1 MNHEY and CDR2 SMNVEV (reference sequence). The length of the CDR3 is 16 residues. The CDR3 loop reads CASSLGPTGIGEKLFF. Here the CDR3 DNA reads TGTGCCAGCAGTTTAGGCCCGACAGGGATAGGCGAAAAACTGTTTTTT.

The J gene is TRBJ1-2, the V gene TRBV4-1; 10 nucleotides align to TRBD1. V lost 1 base and J lost 8; bases outside the gene matches: 7. CDR1 and CDR2 (germline): MGHRA, YSYEKL. This CDR3 comprises 15 residues. The CDR3 protein is CASSQGPGTGAGYTF. In DNA form, the CDR3 reads TGCGCCAGCAGCCAAGGGCCCGGGACAGGGGCCGGCTACACCTTC.

CDR3 sequence: CASSLLAAREQYF. For the CDR3, the DNA is TGTGCCAGCAGCTTGTTGGCAGCGCGTGAGCAGTACTTC. The gene calls are TRBV5-4 and TRBJ2-7; D call uncertain. Trimming took 1 base from V and 7 from J, leaving 12 bases between them. The CDR3 has 13 amino acids. The germline gives CDR1 SGHNT, CDR2 YYREEE (reference sequence).

Comment on this clone: Other DNA sequences in this specimen translate into the identical CDR3. This chain joins TRBV5-4 and TRBJ2-3, with D uncertain. The germline V gene has CDR1 SGHNT and CDR2 YYREEE (reference sequence). Trimming cost V 0 bases and J 4 bases, with 3 bases left between them. There are 12 residues in the CDR3. CDR3 bases: TGTGCCAGCAGCTTGGTTGCAGATACGCAGTATTTT. Translation: CASSLVADTQYF.

The rearrangement links TRBV7-9 to TRBJ2-7; D is possibly TRBD1 (5 bases). Germline lookup yields CDR1 SEHNR and CDR2 FQNEAQ (reference sequence). V was shortened by 1 base and J by 6 bases, with 10 bases between the two germline ends. The CDR3 is made up of 13 amino acids. Here the CDR3 DNA reads TGTGCCAGCAGCTTAGTAAGGGGCGCCGAGCAGTACTTC. Its translation is CASSLVRGAEQYF.

This chain links TRBV13 with TRBJ2-7; no clear D gene. The CDR3 spans 12 residues. Trimming cost V 5 bases and J 0 bases, with 5 bases left between them. Germline values: CDR1 PRHDT, CDR2 FYEKMQ (reference sequence). The CDR3 sequence: CASSQRSYEQYF. The CDR3 nucleotides are TGTGCCAGCAGCCAGCGCTCCTACGAGCAGTACTTC. Using reference TRBV13 and TRBJ2-7 for the parts outside the CDR3, the full variable domain is AAGVIQSPRHLIKEKRETATLKCYPIPRHDTVYWYQQGPGQDPQFLISFYEKMQSDKGSIPDRFSAQQFSDYHSELNMSSLELGDSALYFCASSQRSYEQYFGPGTRLTVT.

The chain combines TRBV9 with TRBJ1-1, with a possible D match to TRBD1 (5 bases). The V end was cut by 3 bases, the J end by 3 bases, with 12 bases between. CDR1 is SGDLS and CDR2 is YYNGEE in the germline V gene. The CDR3 contains 14 residues. This chain's CDR3 is CASSGKWGDTEAFF. The DNA of the CDR3 is TGTGCCAGCAGCGGGAAGTGGGGGGACACTGAAGCTTTCTTT. Full variable domain (remainder filled in from reference TRBV9 and TRBJ1-1): DSGVTQTPKHLITATGQRVTLRCSPRSGDLSVYWYQQSLDQGLQFLIQYYNGEERAKGNILERFSAQQFPDLHSELNLSSLELGDSALYFCASSGKWGDTEAFFGQGTRLTVV.

The chain joins TRBV14 to TRBJ1-2; possibly TRBD1 for D (5 bases). CDR1 is SGHDN and CDR2 is FVKESK in the germline V gene. Trimming removed 1 base from V and 5 bases from J, with 11 bases in between. The CDR3 sequence is 14 residues long. The CDR3 nucleotides read TGTGCCAGCAGCCAAGTAGACAGTAGATATGGCTACACCTTC. Its protein product is CASSQVDSRYGYTF.

Concerning this clone itself: The sample contains more than one DNA sequence encoding this CDR3. V usage is TRBV6-5 and J usage is TRBJ2-1, with unresolved D. Germline V gene data show CDR1 as MNHEY and CDR2 as SVGAGI. This CDR3 spans 11 amino acids. Trimming cost V 5 bases and J 5 bases, with 4 bases left between them. The CDR3 loop reads CASSSNNEQFF. The CDR3, as DNA: TGTGCCAGCAGTAGCAACAATGAGCAGTTCTTC.

The V gene is TRBV6-5, the J gene TRBJ2-7; no clear D. This CDR3 contains 14 residues. V dropped 2 bases and J dropped 2 bases, with 10 bases sitting between them. Germline V gene lookup returns CDR1 MNHEY and CDR2 SVGAGI. The CDR3 sequence: CASSYQAGAYEQYF. For the CDR3, the DNA is TGTGCCAGCAGTTACCAGGCCGGCGCCTACGAGCAGTACTTC.

This chain joins TRBV7-9 and TRBJ1-2; the D gene is possibly TRBD1 (5 bases). The CDR3 contains 13 residues. Trimming left V 1 base short and J 7 bases short, with 10 bases between. Germline V CDR1 and CDR2: SEHNR, FQNEAQ (reference sequence). DNA of the CDR3: TGTGCCAGCAGCTTAGTCCGGGACCCTGGCTACACCTTC. The encoded protein is CASSLVRDPGYTF.

In this sample, this clone turned up once. The chain recombines TRBV7-9 with TRBJ2-3, with TRBD2 matching over 9 bases. Unmatched junction bases numbered 6, after V lost 5 bases and J lost 3 bases. The CDR3 runs 15 residues. Per germline, CDR1 SEHNR and CDR2 FQNEAQ (reference sequence). The CDR3 bases are TGTGCCAGCAGCCCCCTAGCGGGGAAGACAGATACGCAGTATTTT. It is translated as CASSPLAGKTDTQYF.

The chain employs TRBV9 and TRBJ1-1; the D gene is possibly TRBD1 (5 bases). CDR1 is SGDLS, CDR2 YYNGEE, per germline. The CDR3 runs 13 residues. Trimming cost V 6 bases and J 2 bases, with 11 bases left between them. As DNA, the CDR3 is TGTGCCAGCACCCAGGGACCCAACACTGAAGCTTTCTTT. Translating it yields CASTQGPNTEAFF.

V usage is TRBV28 and J usage is TRBJ2-7; TRBD1 aligns across 11 bases. Per germline, CDR1 MDHEN and CDR2 SYDVKM. J was trimmed by 4 bases and V by 5 bases; bases with no gene match: 7. The length of the CDR3 is 15 residues. The CDR3 bases are TGTGCCAGCAGTGCTTCGGACAGGGGGCTTTACGAGCAGTACTTC. Translated, it gives CASSASDRGLYEQYF.

The rearrangement joins TRBV25-1 to TRBJ1-1, with no clear D. The CDR3 runs to 13 residues. With 5 bases removed from V and 0 bases from J, the gap between germline ends came to 7 bases. Germline V gene data show CDR1 as MGHDK and CDR2 as SYGVNS. The chain's CDR3 is CASSPTMNTEAFF. The CDR3 nucleotides are TGTGCCAGCAGTCCAACTATGAACACTGAAGCTTTCTTT.

The rearrangement links TRBV4-3 to TRBJ2-7; perhaps TRBD1 as D (6 bases). The germline V gene has CDR1 LGHNA and CDR2 YSLEER. The CDR3 has 18 amino acids. The V end lost 1 base, the J end lost 3 bases, and 22 bases lay between the germline ends. The CDR3 here is CASSQVSPGQFIYYEQYF. Written as DNA, the CDR3 is TGCGCCAGCAGCCAAGTCTCCCCGGGACAATTCATTTACTACGAGCAGTACTTC.

The genes are TRBV11-2 and TRBJ2-5; 9 bases are a match to TRBD2. The CDR3 consists of 16 residues. J gave up 1 base and V 1 base, and 4 bases lay outside the gene matches. Per the germline V gene, CDR1 is SGHAT and CDR2 is FQNNGV. DNA for the CDR3: TGTGCCAGCAGCTTAGGGACTAGCGATACCCAAGAGACCCAGTACTTC. Translated: CASSLGTSDTQETQYF.

The rearrangement uses TRBV2 and TRBJ2-7; TRBD2 aligns across 11 bases. Trimming took 2 bases from V and 2 from J; bases not matched to a gene: 11. The germline V gene encodes CDR1 SNHLY and CDR2 FYNNEI. The CDR3 covers 18 residues. This CDR3 reads CASSESGLADWGTYEQYF. The DNA for the CDR3 is TGTGCCAGCAGTGAATCGGGACTAGCGGATTGGGGCACCTACGAGCAGTACTTC.

CDR3 coding DNA: TGTGCCTGGAGTGACGGGACAGGGACCTACGAGCAGTACTTC. The encoded protein is CAWSDGTGTYEQYF. This chain joins TRBV30 and TRBJ2-7; 9 nucleotides agree with TRBD1. The germline gives CDR1 GTSNPN, CDR2 SVGIG (reference sequence). The CDR3 extends over 14 amino acids. Trimming at V came to 1 base and at J to 2 bases, leaving 3 bases not matched to a gene.

This clone came up once. The chain is built from TRBV5-6 and TRBJ2-7, with D perhaps assigned TRBD1 or TRBD2 (6 bases each). The germline gives CDR1 SGHDT, CDR2 YYEEEE. The CDR3 has 14 residues. V lost 7 bases and J lost 5, with 19 bases in between. CDR3 nucleotides: TGTGCCAGCCACCCCCCGGGGGCGCGAGACGAGCAGTACTTC. Residues: CASHPPGARDEQYF.

The CDR3 loop is CASNQGGSNEQFF. Written as DNA, the CDR3 is TGTGCCAGCAATCAGGGAGGTTCGAATGAGCAGTTCTTC. The rearrangement joins TRBV27 to TRBJ2-1, with D possibly being TRBD2 (6 bases). Germline-derived CDR1 and CDR2 are MNHEY and SMNVEV (reference sequence). The CDR3 loop spans 13 amino acids. The germline V and J ends were trimmed by 7 bases and 7 bases, with 14 bases remaining between them.

The chain links TRBV27 to TRBJ2-2, with TRBD1 matching over 8 bases. CDR3 size: 16 residues. CDR1 is MNHEY, CDR2 SMNVEV, per germline (reference sequence). With V trimmed by 2 bases and J by 3 bases, 5 bases remained unmatched. The CDR3 loop reads CASSLNTGGYTGELFF. Here the CDR3 DNA reads TGTGCCAGCAGTTTAAATACAGGGGGATACACCGGGGAGCTGTTTTTT.

On this clone itself: The same CDR3 also results from other DNA sequences found in this sample. The chain links TRBV7-3 to TRBJ2-7; D gene uncertain. Trimming removed 2 bases at V and 1 base at J, with 6 bases between. CDR1 SGHTA and CDR2 FQGTGA come from the germline V gene. This CDR3 is 13 amino acids long. Here the CDR3 reads CASSLGPSYEQYF. DNA of the CDR3: TGTGCCAGCAGCTTAGGGCCATCCTACGAGCAGTACTTC.

V is TRBV4-1 and J is TRBJ2-2; 7 bases align to TRBD2. In germline, CDR1 is MGHRA, CDR2 YSYEKL. CDR3 length: 15 amino acids. J gave up 3 bases and V 4 bases, and 5 bases lay outside the gene matches. The CDR3 sequence is CASSPSGTYTGELFF. The CDR3 nucleotides are TGCGCCAGCAGCCCCAGCGGGACCTACACCGGGGAGCTGTTTTTT.

V gene TRBV4-1 combines with J gene TRBJ2-1, with D unresolved. The CDR3 runs 16 residues. The ends were cut back, 0 bases at V and 2 bases at J, with 11 bases in the middle. Germline V gene lookup returns CDR1 MGHRA and CDR2 YSYEKL. CDR3 nucleotides: TGCGCCAGCAGCCAAGAAGGCTTCGCTCCCTACAATGAGCAGTTCTTC. This translates into CASSQEGFAPYNEQFF.

The rearrangement uses TRBV7-9 and TRBJ1-1; no clear D. V was shortened by 4 bases and J by 8 bases, with 14 bases between the two germline ends. The CDR3 extends over 13 amino acids. In germline, CDR1 is SEHNR, CDR2 FQNEAQ (reference sequence). CDR3 in amino acids: CASSSPDRREAFF. CDR3 coding DNA: TGTGCCAGCAGCTCTCCGGATAGGCGAGAAGCTTTCTTT.

The J gene is TRBJ1-1, the V gene TRBV6-5; the D gene is possibly TRBD1 (6 bases). Germline assignment: CDR1 MNHEY and CDR2 SVGAGI. The CDR3 sequence is 13 residues long. Trimming took 6 bases from V and 5 from J, leaving 13 bases between them. Here the CDR3 DNA reads TGTGCCAGCAGCGCAACTCAGGGGACTGAAGCTTTCTTT. Its translation is CASSATQGTEAFF.

This chain joins TRBV6-1 and TRBJ1-4; a weak D match, TRBD1 (6 bases). CDR1 is MNHNS, CDR2 SASEGT, per germline. V lost 3 bases, J lost 6 bases, and 8 bases lay in between. The CDR3 has 13 residues. CDR3 sequence (DNA): TGTGCCAGCAGTGAGGGGGCATATGAAAAACTGTTTTTT. Amino acids: CASSEGAYEKLFF.

This clone was counted once. The V call is TRBV27, the J call TRBJ1-1; D is undetermined. The CDR3 sequence is 16 residues long. Germline CDR1 MNHEY, CDR2 SMNVEV (reference sequence). The germline V and J ends were trimmed by 2 bases and 5 bases, with 18 bases remaining between them. CDR3 nucleotides: TGTGCCAGCAGTTTAAGTCCGGGCACCTTGGTTACTGAAGCTTTCTTT. Protein product: CASSLSPGTLVTEAFF.